This T cell receptor beta chain comes out of a study of OX40 agonist ivuxolimab in advanced cancers. Study background: Ivuxolimab is a fully human IgG2 antibody that activates OX40 (CD134). Mean age approximately 59 years, range about 23 to 80; approximately 83% male.

This clone was seen a single time. What it binds is unknown. Germline CDR1 reads MGHDK; CDR2 reads SYGVNS. CDR3 length: 12 residues. V dropped 7 bases and J dropped 10 bases, with 14 bases sitting between them. TCRdb's table, derived via immunoSEQ multiplex PCR, lists solely in-frame clones and lacks some. The repertoire holds 72,000 or so clones, with approximately 86% as singletons. Findings and caveats of the study: At doses 0.1 to 3.0 mg/kg, CD4+ and CD8+ clones expanded.

The starting material was CD4+ or CD8+ T cells sorted from blood, obtained in a trial of the OX40 agonist ivuxolimab. The chain has TRBV25-1 and TRBJ2-1; D unresolved. The sequence came from an adult with an advanced solid tumor such as melanoma, head and neck, liver or kidney cancer. Written as DNA, the CDR3 is TGTGCCAGCACCCTCGGGCTGGGGGAGCAGTTCTTC. Translation: CASTLGLGEQFF.